Below are 14 T cell receptor beta chains sequenced from a single sample in a study of blood T cell repertoires in COVID-19. Method: immunoSEQ multiplex PCR; TCRdb's copy keeps in-frame clones and lacks some. The table records fewer than 350,000 clones, roughly nine tenths of them present only once. Input material: peripheral blood. These receptors all stem from a woman aged 25 to 45 with COVID-19, enrolled during active disease.

The rearrangement links TRBV27 to TRBJ2-2; 10 positions agree with TRBD1. CDR3 length: 16 residues. With 3 bases clipped from V and 4 bases from J, the junction kept 5 bases outside the gene matches. From germline, CDR1 is MNHEY and CDR2 SMNVEV (reference sequence). CDR3 residues: CASSFYGTGATGELFF. In DNA, the CDR3 is TGTGCCAGCAGTTTTTATGGGACAGGGGCCACCGGGGAGCTGTTTTTT.

This chain uses TRBV2 with TRBJ1-5; the D gene is possibly TRBD1 (6 bases). The length of the CDR3 is 16 residues. CDR1 is SNHLY, CDR2 FYNNEI, per germline. Trimming shortened V by 8 bases and J by 2 bases, and 19 bases separated the two germline ends. CDR3 protein: CASFGDGGGGNQPQHF. The CDR3 nucleotides are TGTGCCAGCTTTGGGGATGGAGGGGGGGGCAATCAGCCCCAGCATTTT.

The chain is built from TRBV7-2 and TRBJ1-2; 10 nucleotides match TRBD1. CDR1 SGHTA and CDR2 FQGNSA come from the germline V gene. The trim removed 5 bases at V and 5 bases at J, leaving 5 bases unmatched. This CDR3 is 14 amino acids long. CDR3 region: CASSVTGGGYGYTF. CDR3 nucleotides: TGTGCCAGCAGCGTGACAGGGGGCGGGTATGGCTACACCTTC.

The CDR3 reads CASSLETAGANVLTF. DNA for the CDR3: TGTGCCAGCAGCTTGGAAACTGCTGGGGCCAACGTCCTGACTTTC. The chain carries TRBV5-6 and TRBJ2-6, with D unclear. This CDR3 region has 15 residues. The germline V gene has CDR1 SGHDT and CDR2 YYEEEE. V lost 0 bases to trimming and J lost 2 bases, with 6 bases between them.

This clone was seen more than once but under ten times. The chain uses TRBV6-5 and TRBJ2-1; 16 bases agree with TRBD2. The trim removed 2 bases at V and 15 bases at J, leaving 4 bases unmatched. The CDR3 length is 14 residues. The V gene's germline CDR1 is MNHEY and CDR2 SVGAGI. DNA of the CDR3: TGTGCCAGCAGTTACCGGGGACTAGCGGGGGGGCTGTTCTTC. As protein: CASSYRGLAGGLFF.

The rearrangement links TRBV5-5 to TRBJ2-7; the D gene is possibly TRBD1 (5 bases). Germline CDR1 reads SGHKS; CDR2 reads YYEKEE (reference sequence). The V end was cut by 3 bases, the J end by 2 bases, with 15 bases between. This CDR3 contains 15 residues. CDR3 in amino acids: CASSSQSDRPYEQYF. The DNA for the CDR3 is TGTGCCAGCAGCTCCCAATCCGACAGACCCTACGAGCAGTACTTC.

The rearrangement joins TRBV18 to TRBJ2-3; D call uncertain. The germline V and J ends were trimmed by 3 bases and 5 bases, with 9 bases remaining between them. Germline V gene sequence: CDR1 KGHSH, CDR2 LQKENI. This CDR3 comprises 13 residues. In DNA form, the CDR3 reads TGTGCCAGCTCACCTTCCCAGGAAGATACGCAGTATTTT. Translation gives CASSPSQEDTQYF.

The rearrangement links TRBV5-1 to TRBJ2-2, with D possibly being TRBD2 (5 bases). Per the germline V gene, CDR1 is SGHRS and CDR2 is YFSETQ. V was pared by 0 bases and J by 4 bases, with 10 bases between. The CDR3 totals 15 residues. This CDR3 is CASSLARGITGELFF. The CDR3 DNA sequence: TGCGCCAGCAGCTTGGCTCGGGGTATCACCGGGGAGCTGTTTTTT.

The chain joins TRBV15 to TRBJ2-4; D may be TRBD2 (6 bases). V was pared by 5 bases and J by 1 base, with 9 bases between. The CDR3 has 14 residues. CDR1 is LNHNV and CDR2 is YYDKDF in the germline V gene (reference sequence). In DNA, the CDR3 is TGTGCCACCAGCGAGGAGGGGGCCAAAAACATTCAGTACTTC. This encodes CATSEEGAKNIQYF.

This clone was counted a few times. The chain couples TRBV6-2 or TRBV6-3 to TRBJ2-2; unclear D gene. Trimming shortened V by 3 bases and J by 1 base, and 9 bases separated the two germline ends. Looked up from germline, CDR1 is MNHEY and CDR2 is SVGEGT. There are 15 residues in the CDR3. The CDR3 protein is CASSYRRKNTGELFF. DNA of the CDR3: TGTGCCAGCAGTTATCGTAGAAAGAACACCGGGGAGCTGTTTTTT.

This rearrangement joins TRBV5-1 to TRBJ2-2; D is perhaps TRBD2 (6 bases). V was trimmed by 4 bases and J by 0 bases, leaving 19 bases between them. This CDR3 has 18 amino acids. The V gene's germline CDR1 is SGHRS and CDR2 YFSETQ. CDR3 bases: TGCGCCAGCAGCCCGGAAGGGGTGGCGGGGCCGAACACCGGGGAGCTGTTTTTT. It specifies CASSPEGVAGPNTGELFF.

Regarding this clone: This same CDR3 is encoded by further DNA sequences in the sample. The rearrangement uses TRBV5-4 and TRBJ1-6, with a weak D call TRBD1 (5 bases). Germline loops: CDR1 SGHNT, CDR2 YYREEE (reference sequence). CDR3 length: 14 residues. Trimming removed 4 bases from V and 6 bases from J, with 11 bases in between. CDR3 DNA: TGTGCCAGCAGCCCCGACAGAAGTAATTCACCCCTCCACTTT. Protein product: CASSPDRSNSPLHF.

CDR3 DNA sequence: TGTGCCAGCAGCTTAGCGTACAGGGGGAGCCGGGTGGGTAGGTCGTCCGGGGAGCTGTTTTTT. Its translation: CASSLAYRGSRVGRSSGELFF. The rearrangement joins TRBV7-8 to TRBJ2-2; 8 bases are shared with TRBD1. Germline V gives CDR1 SGHVS, CDR2 FQNEAQ. The CDR3 is 21 amino acids. The junction had 21 bases not matched to a gene; V was cut back by 0 bases and J by 6 bases.

The V call is TRBV29-1, the J call TRBJ2-3; 8 bases are shared with TRBD1. The CDR3 covers 13 residues. The V and J ends lost 7 bases and 1 base, in that order; junction bases with no gene match: 4. CDR1 and CDR2 from the germline V gene are SQVTM and ANQGSEA. Here the CDR3 DNA reads TGCAGCGCCCAGGGGGCCGGCACAGATACGCAGTATTTT. Its protein product is CSAQGAGTDTQYF.